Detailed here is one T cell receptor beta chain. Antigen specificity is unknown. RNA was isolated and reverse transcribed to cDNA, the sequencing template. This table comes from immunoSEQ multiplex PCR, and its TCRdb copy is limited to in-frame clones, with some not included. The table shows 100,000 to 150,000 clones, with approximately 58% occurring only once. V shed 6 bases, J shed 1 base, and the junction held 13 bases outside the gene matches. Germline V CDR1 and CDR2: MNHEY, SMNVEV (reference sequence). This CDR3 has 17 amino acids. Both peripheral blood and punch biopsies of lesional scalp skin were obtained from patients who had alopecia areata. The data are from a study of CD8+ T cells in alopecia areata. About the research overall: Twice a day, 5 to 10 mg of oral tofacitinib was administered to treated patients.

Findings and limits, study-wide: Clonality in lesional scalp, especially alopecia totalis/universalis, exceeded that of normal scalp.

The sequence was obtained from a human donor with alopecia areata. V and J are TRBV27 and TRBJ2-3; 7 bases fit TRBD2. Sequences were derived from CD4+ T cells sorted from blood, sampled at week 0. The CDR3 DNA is TGTGCCAGCAGACAAAGTGGCGGGGGTTCCCGCACAGATACGCAGTATTTT. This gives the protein CASRQSGGGSRTDTQYF.